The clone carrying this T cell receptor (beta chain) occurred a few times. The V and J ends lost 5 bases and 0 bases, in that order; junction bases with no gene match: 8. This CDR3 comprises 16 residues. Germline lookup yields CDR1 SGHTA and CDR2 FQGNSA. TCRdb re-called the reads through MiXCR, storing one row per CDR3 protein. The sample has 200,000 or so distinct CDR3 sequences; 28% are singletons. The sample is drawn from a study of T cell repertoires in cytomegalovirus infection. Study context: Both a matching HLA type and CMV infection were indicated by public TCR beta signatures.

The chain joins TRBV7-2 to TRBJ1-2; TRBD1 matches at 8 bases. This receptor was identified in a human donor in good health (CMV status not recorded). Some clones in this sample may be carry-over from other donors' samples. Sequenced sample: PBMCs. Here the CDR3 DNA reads TGTGCCAGCAGCCCAAGACAGGGGCCTTCTAACTATGGCTACACCTTC. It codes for CASSPRQGPSNYGYTF.